Listed below are T cell receptor beta chains from one sample, sequenced in a study of liver allograft versus peripheral blood T cells. Each CDR3 protein gets one entry after TCRdb re-called the reads with MiXCR. The data show some 12,000 distinct CDR3 sequences, roughly 23% seen once. These receptors were collected from a human patient who had a liver transplant. Some T cells may be the graft donor's. Each CDR3 is given without its conserved first and last residue.

v_call,j_call,cdr3_aa
TRBV5-6,TRBJ1-2,ASSLGQGEHYGYT
TRBV18,TRBJ1-2,ASSPGPTGNYGYT
TRBV7-9,TRBJ2-7,ASSFLRGPSYEQY
TRBV6-5,TRBJ1-2,ASSLRDRGTVGYGYT
TRBV28,TRBJ1-5,ASSLDRGRGQPQH
TRBV7-2,TRBJ2-1,ASREGGSYNEQF
TRBV25-1,TRBJ1-3,ASAPAGGNTIY
TRBV18,TRBJ2-5,ASSSGVQETQY
TRBV20-1,TRBJ1-5,SASVRGDNQPQH
TRBV27,TRBJ1-6,ASSLIPTASSSPLH
TRBV6-1,TRBJ2-7,ASFADIDSYEQY
TRBV24-1,TRBJ1-5,ATSDLGQPQH
TRBV5-4,TRBJ2-7,ASSEEPQGEQY
TRBV20-1,TRBJ1-4,SARRGGGNEKLF
TRBV7-3,TRBJ1-1,ASSLSFEENTEAF
TRBV7-9,TRBJ2-1,ASSVSLAGAYNEQF
TRBV28,TRBJ2-7,ASSPAANYEQY
TRBV7-2,TRBJ2-7,ASSLFRVQGLSEQY
TRBV6-6,TRBJ2-1,ASSTSGTMYNEQF